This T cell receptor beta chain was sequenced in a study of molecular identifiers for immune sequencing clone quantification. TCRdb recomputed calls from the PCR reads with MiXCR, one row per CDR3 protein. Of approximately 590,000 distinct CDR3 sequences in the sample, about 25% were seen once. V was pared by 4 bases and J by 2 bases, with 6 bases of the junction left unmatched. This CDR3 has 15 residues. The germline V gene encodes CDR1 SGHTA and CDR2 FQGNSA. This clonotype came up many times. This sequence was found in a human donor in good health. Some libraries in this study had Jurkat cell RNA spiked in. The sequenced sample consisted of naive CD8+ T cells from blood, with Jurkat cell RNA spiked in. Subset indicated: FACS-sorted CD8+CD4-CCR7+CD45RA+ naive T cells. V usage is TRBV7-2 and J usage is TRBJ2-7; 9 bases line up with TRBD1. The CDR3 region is CASSSLRQGAYEQYF. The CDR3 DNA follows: TGTGCCAGCAGCTCACTACGACAGGGGGCCTACGAGCAGTACTTC.